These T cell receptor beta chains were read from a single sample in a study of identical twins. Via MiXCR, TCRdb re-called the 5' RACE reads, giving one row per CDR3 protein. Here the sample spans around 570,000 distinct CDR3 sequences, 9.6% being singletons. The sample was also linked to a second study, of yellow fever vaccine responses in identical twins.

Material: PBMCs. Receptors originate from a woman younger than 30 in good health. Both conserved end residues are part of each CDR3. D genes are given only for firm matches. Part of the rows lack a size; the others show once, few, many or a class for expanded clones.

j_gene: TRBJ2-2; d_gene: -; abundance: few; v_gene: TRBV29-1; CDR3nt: TGCAGCGTTGCACAGATGGACACCGGGGAGCTGTTTTTT; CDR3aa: CSVAQMDTGELFF
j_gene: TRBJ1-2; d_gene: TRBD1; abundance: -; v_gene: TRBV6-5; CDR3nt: TGTGCCAGCAGTTACTCGGGGACAGGGGTCGCCTATGGCTACACCTTC; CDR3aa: CASSYSGTGVAYGYTF
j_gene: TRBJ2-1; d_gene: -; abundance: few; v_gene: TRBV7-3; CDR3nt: TGTGCCAGCAGCTTCTGGTCGGGGAGCTCCTACAATGAGCAGTTCTTC; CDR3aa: CASSFWSGSSYNEQFF
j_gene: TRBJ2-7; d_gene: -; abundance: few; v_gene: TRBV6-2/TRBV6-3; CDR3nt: TGTGCCGCCGCTAGGGGACCCTACTACGAGCAGTACTTC; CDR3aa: CAAARGPYYEQYF
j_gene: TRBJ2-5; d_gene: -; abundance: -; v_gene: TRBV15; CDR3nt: TGTGCCACCAGCAGAGATCAAAGTGCCTGGGGTGTCCAGTACTTC; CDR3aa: CATSRDQSAWGVQYF
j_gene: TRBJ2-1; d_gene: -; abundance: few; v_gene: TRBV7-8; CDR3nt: TGTGCCAGCAGCCCAGATCCCACAGGGACTTTTGGCAATGAGCAGTTCTTC; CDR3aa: CASSPDPTGTFGNEQFF
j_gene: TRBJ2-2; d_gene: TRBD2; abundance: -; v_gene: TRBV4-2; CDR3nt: TGTGCCAGCAGCCAAGACGGGGGCGGGAGGTCTGGCACCGGGGAGCTGTTTTTT; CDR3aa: CASSQDGGGRSGTGELFF
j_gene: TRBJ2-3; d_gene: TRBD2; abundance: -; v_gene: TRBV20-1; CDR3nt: TGCAGTGCTAGAGGGGGTCGAGCGGGAGTGATAGATACGCAGTATTTT; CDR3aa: CSARGGRAGVIDTQYF
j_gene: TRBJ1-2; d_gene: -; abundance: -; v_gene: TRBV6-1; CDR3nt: TGTGCCAGCACCGAACGGATTAGGGGTTGGCGAAGCTATGGCTACACCTTC; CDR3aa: CASTERIRGWRSYGYTF
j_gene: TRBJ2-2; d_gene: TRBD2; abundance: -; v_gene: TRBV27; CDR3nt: TGTGCCAGCAGTTTGATGCAGTCAGCGGGAGGGATTACCGGGGAGCTGTTTTTT; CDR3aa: CASSLMQSAGGITGELFF
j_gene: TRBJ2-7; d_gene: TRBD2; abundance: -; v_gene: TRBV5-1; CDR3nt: TGCGCCAGCAGCCCCGGACTAGCGGGAGGCCACGAGCAGTACTTC; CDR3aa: CASSPGLAGGHEQYF
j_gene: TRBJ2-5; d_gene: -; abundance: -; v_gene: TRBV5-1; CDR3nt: TGCGCCAGCAGCTTGATCCTAGGTGGGACCCAGTACTTC; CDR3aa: CASSLILGGTQYF
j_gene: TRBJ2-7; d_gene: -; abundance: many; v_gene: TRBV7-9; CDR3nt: TGTGCCAGCAGGGAAGGGACCGCCTACGAGCAGTACTTC; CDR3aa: CASREGTAYEQYF
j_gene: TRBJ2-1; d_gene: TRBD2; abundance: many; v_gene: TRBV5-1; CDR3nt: TGCGCCAGCAGCCCCTGGACTAGCGGGAGGGCAGGCGATGAGCAGTTCTTC; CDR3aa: CASSPWTSGRAGDEQFF
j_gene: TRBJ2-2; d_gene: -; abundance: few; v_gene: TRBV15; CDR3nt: TGTGCCACCAGCAGAGATCCCACGGGTGCGAACACCGGGGAGCTGTTTTTT; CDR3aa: CATSRDPTGANTGELFF
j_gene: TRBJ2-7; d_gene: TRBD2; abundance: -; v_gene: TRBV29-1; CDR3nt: TGCAGCGTTAGGGCGGGGGGACAATTTTACGAGCAGTACTTC; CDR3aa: CSVRAGGQFYEQYF
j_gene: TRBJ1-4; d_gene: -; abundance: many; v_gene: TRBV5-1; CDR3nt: TGCGCCAGCAGCCTTACCGGGACGAAGAATGAAAAACTGTTTTTT; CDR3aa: CASSLTGTKNEKLFF
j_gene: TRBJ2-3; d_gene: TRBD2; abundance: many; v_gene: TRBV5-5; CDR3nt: TGTGCCAGCAGCCCGGGACTAGCGGGAGTAGCAGATACGCAGTATTTT; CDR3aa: CASSPGLAGVADTQYF
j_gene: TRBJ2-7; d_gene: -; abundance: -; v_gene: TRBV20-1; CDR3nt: TGCAGTGCTACCCCGAGGGGTAACGAGCAGTACTTC; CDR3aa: CSATPRGNEQYF
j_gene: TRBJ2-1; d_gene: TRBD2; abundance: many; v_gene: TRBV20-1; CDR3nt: TGCAGTGCTAGACCGAGCGGGGGTCATACCTACAATGAGCAGTTCTTC; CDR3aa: CSARPSGGHTYNEQFF
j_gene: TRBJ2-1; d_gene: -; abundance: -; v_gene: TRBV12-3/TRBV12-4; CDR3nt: TGTGCCAGCAGTGGGGTTATAACCGGGGATCACAATGAGCAGTTCTTC; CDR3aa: CASSGVITGDHNEQFF
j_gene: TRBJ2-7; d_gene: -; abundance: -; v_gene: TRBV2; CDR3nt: TGTGCCAGCAGCGCGGACCGCTACGAGCAGTACTTC; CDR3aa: CASSADRYEQYF
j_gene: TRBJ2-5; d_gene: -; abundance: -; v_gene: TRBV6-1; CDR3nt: TGTGCCAGCATCGGACCCGCTTATTCGCCCCAGTACTTC; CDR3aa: CASIGPAYSPQYF
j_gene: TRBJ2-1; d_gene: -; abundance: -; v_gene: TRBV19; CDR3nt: TGTGCCAGTAGTATAGACGGGGCCCGGCAGTTCTTC; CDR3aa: CASSIDGARQFF
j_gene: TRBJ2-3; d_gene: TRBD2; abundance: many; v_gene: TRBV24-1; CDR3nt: TGTGCCACCAGTGACCGGACTAGACGGGGGACAGATACGCAGTATTTT; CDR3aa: CATSDRTRRGTDTQYF
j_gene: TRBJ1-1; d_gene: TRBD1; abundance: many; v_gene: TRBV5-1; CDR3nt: TGCGCCAGCAGCCCTGGACAGGGTTTGAACACTGAAGCTTTCTTT; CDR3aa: CASSPGQGLNTEAFF
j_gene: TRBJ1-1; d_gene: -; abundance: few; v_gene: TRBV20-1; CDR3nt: TGCAGTGCCTCGGGACGTACCACGAACACTGAAGCTTTCTTT; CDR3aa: CSASGRTTNTEAFF
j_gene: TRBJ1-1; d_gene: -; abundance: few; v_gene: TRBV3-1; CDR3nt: TGTGCCAGCAGTACGGGACCCACTGAAGCTTTCTTT; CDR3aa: CASSTGPTEAFF
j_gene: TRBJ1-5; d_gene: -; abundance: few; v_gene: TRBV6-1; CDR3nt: TGTGCCAGCAGACTTGCCACGGTGAGCCAGCCCCAGCATTTT; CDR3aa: CASRLATVSQPQHF
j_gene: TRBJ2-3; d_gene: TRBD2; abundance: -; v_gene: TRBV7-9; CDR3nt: TGTGCCAGCAACCTAGGGACTAGCGGCACAGATACGCAGTATTTT; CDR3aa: CASNLGTSGTDTQYF
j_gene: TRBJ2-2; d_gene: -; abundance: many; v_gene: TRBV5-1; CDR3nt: TGCGCCAGCAGCTTGGCTGGCAGGGCTAACACCGGGGAGCTGTTTTTT; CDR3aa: CASSLAGRANTGELFF
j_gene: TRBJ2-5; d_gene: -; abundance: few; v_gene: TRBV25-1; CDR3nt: TGTGCCAGCAGTGGAACAGGGAAGACGGGGCGAGAGACCCAGTACTTC; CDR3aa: CASSGTGKTGRETQYF
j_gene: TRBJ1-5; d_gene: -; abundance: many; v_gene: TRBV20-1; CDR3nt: TGCAGTGCTAGAGCGGACACCAATCAGCCCCAGCATTTT; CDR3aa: CSARADTNQPQHF
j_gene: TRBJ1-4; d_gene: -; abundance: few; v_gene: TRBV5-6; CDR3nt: TGTGCCAGCAGCTTTTCGGCGGGTAATGAAAAACTGTTTTTT; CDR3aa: CASSFSAGNEKLFF
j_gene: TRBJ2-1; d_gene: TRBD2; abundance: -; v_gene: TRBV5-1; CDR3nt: TGCGCCAGCAGCTTGAGCTTACCGGGACTAGCGGGAGATGAGCAGTTCTTC; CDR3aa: CASSLSLPGLAGDEQFF
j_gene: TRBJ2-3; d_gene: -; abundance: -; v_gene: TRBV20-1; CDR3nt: TGCAGTGCTAGAGGGACTCACACAGATACGCAGTATTTT; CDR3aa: CSARGTHTDTQYF
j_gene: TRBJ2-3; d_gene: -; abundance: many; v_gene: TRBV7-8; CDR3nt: TGTGCCAGCAGCTTAGCGTTGGTAGCAACGGATACGCAGTATTTT; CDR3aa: CASSLALVATDTQYF
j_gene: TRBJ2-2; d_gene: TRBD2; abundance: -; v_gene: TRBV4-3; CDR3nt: TGCGCCAGCAGCCAAGAGGTCCAGCGGGAGACGGTCGGGGAGCTGTTTTTT; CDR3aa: CASSQEVQRETVGELFF
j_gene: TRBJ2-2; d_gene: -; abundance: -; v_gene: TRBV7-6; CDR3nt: TGTGCCAGCAGCCTCCGGGACTTCCCCGGGAACACCGGGGAGCTGTTTTTT; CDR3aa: CASSLRDFPGNTGELFF
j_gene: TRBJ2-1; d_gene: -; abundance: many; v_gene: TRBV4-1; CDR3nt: TGCGCCAGCAGCCAAGAAGGGAGTAGCGGATACAATGAGCAGTTCTTC; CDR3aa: CASSQEGSSGYNEQFF
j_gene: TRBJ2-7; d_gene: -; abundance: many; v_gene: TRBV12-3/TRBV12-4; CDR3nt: TGTGCCAGCAGTCCCGTCGACGGCTACGAGCAGTACTTC; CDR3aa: CASSPVDGYEQYF
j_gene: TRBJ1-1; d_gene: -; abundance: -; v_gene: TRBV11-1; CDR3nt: TGTGCCAGCAGCACTGGGCCTTACACTGAAGCTTTCTTT; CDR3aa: CASSTGPYTEAFF
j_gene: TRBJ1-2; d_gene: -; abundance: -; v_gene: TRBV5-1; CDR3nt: TGCGCCAGCAGCTCACAGACGTTCGGCTACACCTTC; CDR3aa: CASSSQTFGYTF
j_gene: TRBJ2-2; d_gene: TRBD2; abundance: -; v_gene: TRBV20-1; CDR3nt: TGCAGTGCTAGGTCTAGCGGGAGGGCCGGCACCGGGGAGCTGTTTTTT; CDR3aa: CSARSSGRAGTGELFF
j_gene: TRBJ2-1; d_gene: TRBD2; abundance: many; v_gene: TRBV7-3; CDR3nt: TGTGCCAGCAGCTTAACGAGCGGGGGGGTCTACAATGAGCAGTTCTTC; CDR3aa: CASSLTSGGVYNEQFF
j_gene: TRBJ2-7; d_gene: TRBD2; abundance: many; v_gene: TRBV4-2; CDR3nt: TGTGCCAGCAGCCACGAACGGGGGGACTCTAGCGAGCAGTACTTC; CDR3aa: CASSHERGDSSEQYF
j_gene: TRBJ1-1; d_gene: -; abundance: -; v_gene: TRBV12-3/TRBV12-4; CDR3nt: TGTGCCAGCAGTCCACCACGGGGGCGGACTGAAGCTTTCTTT; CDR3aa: CASSPPRGRTEAFF
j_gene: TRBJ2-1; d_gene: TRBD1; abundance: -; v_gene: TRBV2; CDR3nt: TGTGCCAGCAATCCGGGACAGTTTTACAATGAGCAGTTCTTC; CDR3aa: CASNPGQFYNEQFF
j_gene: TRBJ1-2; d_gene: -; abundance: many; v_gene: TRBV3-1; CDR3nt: TGTGCCAGCAGCCAATGGGACAAGAGGACCTATGGCTACACCTTC; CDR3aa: CASSQWDKRTYGYTF
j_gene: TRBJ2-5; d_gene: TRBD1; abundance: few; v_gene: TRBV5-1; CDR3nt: TGCGCCAGCAGCTTGGCACGGGGACAGCAGTCGGAGACCCAGTACTTC; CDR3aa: CASSLARGQQSETQYF
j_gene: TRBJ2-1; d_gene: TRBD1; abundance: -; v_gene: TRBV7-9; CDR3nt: TGTGCCAGCAGCTTAGCGGGACAGGGGGTTCACAATGAGCAGTTCTTC; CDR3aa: CASSLAGQGVHNEQFF
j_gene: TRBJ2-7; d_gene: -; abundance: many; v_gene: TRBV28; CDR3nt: TGTGCCAGCAGTTTTCCTGGGGGTTACGAGCAGTACTTC; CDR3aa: CASSFPGGYEQYF
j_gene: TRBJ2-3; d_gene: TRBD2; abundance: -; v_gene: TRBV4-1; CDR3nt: TGCGCCAGCAGCCAAGAACGGTCTAGCGGGACTAGCACAGATACGCAGTATTTT; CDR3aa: CASSQERSSGTSTDTQYF
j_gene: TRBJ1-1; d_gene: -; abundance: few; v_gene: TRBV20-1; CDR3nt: TGCAGTGCTAGTCGGCAGAACATGAACACTGAAGCTTTCTTT; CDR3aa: CSASRQNMNTEAFF
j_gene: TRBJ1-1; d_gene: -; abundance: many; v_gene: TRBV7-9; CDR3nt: TGTGCCAGCAGCCCCTTGGGTCTTGCTGAAGCTTTCTTT; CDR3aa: CASSPLGLAEAFF
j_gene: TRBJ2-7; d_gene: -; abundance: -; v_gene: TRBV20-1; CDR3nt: TGCAGTGCTAGAGAACACGGCTCCTACGAGCAGTACTTC; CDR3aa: CSAREHGSYEQYF
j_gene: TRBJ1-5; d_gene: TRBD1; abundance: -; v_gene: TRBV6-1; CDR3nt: TGTGCCAGCAGGACGGACAGGGGGAGCAATCAGCCCCAGCATTTT; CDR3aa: CASRTDRGSNQPQHF
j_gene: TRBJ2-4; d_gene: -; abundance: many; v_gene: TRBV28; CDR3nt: TGTGCCAGCACGGGGGTAGCCAAAAACATTCAGTACTTC; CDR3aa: CASTGVAKNIQYF
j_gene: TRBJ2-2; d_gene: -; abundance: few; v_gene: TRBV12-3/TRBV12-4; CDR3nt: TGTGCCAGCAACATACGGGGGACCGGGGAGCTGTTTTTT; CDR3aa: CASNIRGTGELFF
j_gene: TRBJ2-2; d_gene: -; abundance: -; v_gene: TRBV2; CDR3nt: TGTGCCAGCAGTGATTTCAGGGGTACGGACACCGGGGAGCTGTTTTTT; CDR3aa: CASSDFRGTDTGELFF